This T cell receptor (beta chain) was recorded in a study of T-cell reconstitution after alpha-beta-depleted transplantation in children. Unique molecular identifiers were used to barcode this TCRbeta library. Each CDR3 protein gets one entry after TCRdb re-called the PCR reads with MiXCR. This sample has a few hundred thousand distinct CDR3 sequences; approximately 9.6% occur once, and the top ten carry around 10%. Material: PBMCs from the stem cell graft donor, obtained from the stem cell graft. The receptor's source is a human donor who donated a stem cell graft to a child with SCID.

The CDR3 DNA follows: TGTGCCAGCAGGAATGGGGGAGACACTGAAGCTTTCTTT. Its translation is CASRNGGDTEAFF. This chain links TRBV6-2 or TRBV6-3 with TRBJ1-1; possibly TRBD1 for D (5 bases). The CDR3 is 13 residues long. V was clipped by 6 bases and J by 3 bases, with 11 bases between them. Germline V gene lookup returns CDR1 MNHEY and CDR2 SVGEGT.